This TCR beta chain derives from a study of cytomegalovirus exposure and HLA in healthy donors. V lost 3 bases to trimming and J lost 4 bases, with 13 bases between them. The germline gives CDR1 SGHTA, CDR2 FQGNSA. The CDR3 has 15 amino acids. This clone was counted only a few times. Its antigen is still unknown. With 60 Vbeta and 13 Jbeta primers, the PCR was carried out. Assay: immunoSEQ multiplex PCR; the TCRdb copy retains only in-frame clones and omits some. Of some 110,000 clones listed, 79% are singletons. Findings and limits, study-wide: Many donors shared some public TCRs, even though most TCR sequences were rare. Reports indicated that the classifier achieved high specificity and sensitivity in diagnosing cytomegalovirus status.

V and J are TRBV7-2 and TRBJ1-3; D not resolved. The origin of this receptor is a man aged 25 to 45 in good health and CMV-seropositive. Sequenced: PBMCs. The chain's CDR3 is CASSFRGWVGNTIYF. The DNA for the CDR3 is TGTGCCAGCAGCTTCAGAGGGTGGGTGGGAAACACCATATATTTT.